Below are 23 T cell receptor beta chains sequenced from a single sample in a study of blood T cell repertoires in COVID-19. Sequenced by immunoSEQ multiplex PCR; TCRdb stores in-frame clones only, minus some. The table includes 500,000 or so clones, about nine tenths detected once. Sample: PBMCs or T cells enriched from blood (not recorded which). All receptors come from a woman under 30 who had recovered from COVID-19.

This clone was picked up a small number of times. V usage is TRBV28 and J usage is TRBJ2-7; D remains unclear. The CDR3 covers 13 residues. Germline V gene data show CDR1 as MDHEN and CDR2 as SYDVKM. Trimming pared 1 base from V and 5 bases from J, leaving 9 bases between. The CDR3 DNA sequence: TGTGCCAGCAGTTTATTTGGGCTCCACGAGCAGTACTTC. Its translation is CASSLFGLHEQYF.

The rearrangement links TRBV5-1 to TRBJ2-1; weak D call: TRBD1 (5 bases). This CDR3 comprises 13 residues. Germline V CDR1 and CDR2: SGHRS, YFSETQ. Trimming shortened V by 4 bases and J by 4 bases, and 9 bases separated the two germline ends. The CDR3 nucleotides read TGCGCCAGCAGCCCAGGGCGTTACAATGAGCAGTTCTTC. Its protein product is CASSPGRYNEQFF.

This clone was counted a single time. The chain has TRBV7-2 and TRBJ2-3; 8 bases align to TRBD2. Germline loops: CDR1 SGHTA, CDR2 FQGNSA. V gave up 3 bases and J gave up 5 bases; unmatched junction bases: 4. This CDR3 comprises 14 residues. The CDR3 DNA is TGTGCCAGCAGCTTGAGCGGGGGCGGAGATACGCAGTATTTT. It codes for CASSLSGGGDTQYF.

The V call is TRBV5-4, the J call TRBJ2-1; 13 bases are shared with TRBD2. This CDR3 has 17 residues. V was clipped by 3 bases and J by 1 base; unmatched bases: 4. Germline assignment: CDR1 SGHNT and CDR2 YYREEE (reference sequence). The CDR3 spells CASSSQLAGGSYNEQFF. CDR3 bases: TGTGCCAGCAGCTCCCAACTAGCGGGGGGGTCCTACAATGAGCAGTTCTTC.

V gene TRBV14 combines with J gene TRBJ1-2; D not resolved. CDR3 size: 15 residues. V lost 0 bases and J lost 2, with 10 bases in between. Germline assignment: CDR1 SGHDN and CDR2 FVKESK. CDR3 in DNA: TGTGCCAGCAGCCAAGATTTAGAGGGAAACTATGGCTACACCTTC. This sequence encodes CASSQDLEGNYGYTF.

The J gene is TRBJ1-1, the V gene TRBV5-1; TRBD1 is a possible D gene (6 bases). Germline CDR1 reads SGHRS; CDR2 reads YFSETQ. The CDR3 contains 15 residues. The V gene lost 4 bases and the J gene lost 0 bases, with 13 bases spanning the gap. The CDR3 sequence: CASSPTGTLNTEAFF. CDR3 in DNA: TGCGCCAGCAGCCCAACCGGGACACTGAACACTGAAGCTTTCTTT.

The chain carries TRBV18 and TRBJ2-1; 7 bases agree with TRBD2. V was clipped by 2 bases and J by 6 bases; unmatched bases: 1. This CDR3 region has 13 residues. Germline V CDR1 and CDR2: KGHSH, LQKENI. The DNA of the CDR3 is TGTGCCAGCTCACCAGGGGGGGGCAATGAGCAGTTCTTC. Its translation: CASSPGGGNEQFF.

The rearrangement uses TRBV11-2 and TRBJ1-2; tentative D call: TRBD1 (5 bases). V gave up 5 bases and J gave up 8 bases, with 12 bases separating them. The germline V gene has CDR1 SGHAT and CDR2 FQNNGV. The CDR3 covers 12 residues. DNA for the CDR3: TGTGCCAGCAGCCCAGGGACTTACGGCTACACCTTC. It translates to CASSPGTYGYTF.

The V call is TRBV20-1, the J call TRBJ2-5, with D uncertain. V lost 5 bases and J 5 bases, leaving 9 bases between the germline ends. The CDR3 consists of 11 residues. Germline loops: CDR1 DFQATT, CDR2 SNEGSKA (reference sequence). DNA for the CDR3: TGCAGTGCTTCCTCCCAGGAGACCCAGTACTTC. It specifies CSASSQETQYF.

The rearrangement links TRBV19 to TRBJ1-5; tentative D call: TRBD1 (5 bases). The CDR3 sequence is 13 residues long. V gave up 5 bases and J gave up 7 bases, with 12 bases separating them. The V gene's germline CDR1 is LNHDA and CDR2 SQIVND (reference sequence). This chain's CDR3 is CASSQGVGQPQHF. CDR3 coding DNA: TGTGCCAGTAGTCAAGGGGTAGGACAGCCCCAGCATTTT.

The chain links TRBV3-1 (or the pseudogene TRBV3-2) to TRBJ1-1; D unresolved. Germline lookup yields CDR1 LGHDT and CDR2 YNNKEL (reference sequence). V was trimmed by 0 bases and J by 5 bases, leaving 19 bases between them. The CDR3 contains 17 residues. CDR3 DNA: TGTGCCAGCAGCCAAGAGGATGGCGGGGTTTGGAGGACTGAAGCTTTCTTT. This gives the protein CASSQEDGGVWRTEAFF.

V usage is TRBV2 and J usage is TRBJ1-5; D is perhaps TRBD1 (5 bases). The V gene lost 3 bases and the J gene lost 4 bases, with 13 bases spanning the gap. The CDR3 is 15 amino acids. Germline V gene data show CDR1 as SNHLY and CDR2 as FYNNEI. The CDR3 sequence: CASSETDNRNQPQHF. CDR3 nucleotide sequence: TGTGCCAGCAGTGAGACGGACAACCGGAATCAGCCCCAGCATTTT. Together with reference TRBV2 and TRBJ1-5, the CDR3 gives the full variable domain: EPEVTQTPSHQVTQMGQEVILRCVPISNHLYFYWYRQILGQKVEFLVSFYNNEISEKSEIFDDQFSVERPDGSNFTLKIRSTKLEDSAMYFCASSETDNRNQPQHFGDGTRLSIL.

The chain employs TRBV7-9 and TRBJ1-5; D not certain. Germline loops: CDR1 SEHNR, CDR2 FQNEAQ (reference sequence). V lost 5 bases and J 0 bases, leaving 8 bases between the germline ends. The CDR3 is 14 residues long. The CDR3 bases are TGTGCCAGCAGCCCCCGTAATAGCAATCAGCCCCAGCATTTT. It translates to CASSPRNSNQPQHF.

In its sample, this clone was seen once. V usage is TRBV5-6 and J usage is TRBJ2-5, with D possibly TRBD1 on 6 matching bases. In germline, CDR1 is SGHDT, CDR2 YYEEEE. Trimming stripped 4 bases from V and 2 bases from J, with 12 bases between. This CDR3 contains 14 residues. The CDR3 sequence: CASSDGTPQETQYF. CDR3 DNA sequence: TGTGCCAGCAGCGACGGGACACCACAAGAGACCCAGTACTTC.

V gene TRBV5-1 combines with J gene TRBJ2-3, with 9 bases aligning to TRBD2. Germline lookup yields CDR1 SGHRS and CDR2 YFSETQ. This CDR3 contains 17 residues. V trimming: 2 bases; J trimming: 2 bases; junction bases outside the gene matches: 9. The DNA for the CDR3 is TGCGCCAGCAGCTTCCCGACTAGCGGTTCCGCCACAGATACGCAGTATTTT. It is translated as CASSFPTSGSATDTQYF.

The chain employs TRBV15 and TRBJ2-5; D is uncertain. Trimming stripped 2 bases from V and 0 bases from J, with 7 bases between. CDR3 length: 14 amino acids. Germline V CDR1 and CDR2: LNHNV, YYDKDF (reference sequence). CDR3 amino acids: CATSRRDYQETQYF. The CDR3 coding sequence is TGTGCCACCAGCAGACGAGACTACCAAGAGACCCAGTACTTC.

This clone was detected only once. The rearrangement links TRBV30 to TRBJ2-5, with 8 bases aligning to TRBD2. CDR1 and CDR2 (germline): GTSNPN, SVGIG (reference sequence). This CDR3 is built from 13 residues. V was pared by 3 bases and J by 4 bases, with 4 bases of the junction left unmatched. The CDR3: CAWRRGGTETQYF. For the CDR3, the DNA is TGTGCCTGGAGACGGGGGGGAACAGAGACCCAGTACTTC.

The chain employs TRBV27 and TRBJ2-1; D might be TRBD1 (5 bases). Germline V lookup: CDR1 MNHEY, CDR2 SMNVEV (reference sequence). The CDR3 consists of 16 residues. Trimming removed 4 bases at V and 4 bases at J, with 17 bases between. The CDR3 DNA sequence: TGTGCCAGCAGTTCAAAACAGGCGTCCCTGTACAATGAGCAGTTCTTC. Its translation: CASSSKQASLYNEQFF.

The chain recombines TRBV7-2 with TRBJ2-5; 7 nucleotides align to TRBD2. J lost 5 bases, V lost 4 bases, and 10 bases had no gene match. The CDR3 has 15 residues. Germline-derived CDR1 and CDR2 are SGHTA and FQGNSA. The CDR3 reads CASSYELARRETQYF. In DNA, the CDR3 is TGTGCCAGCAGCTATGAACTAGCGCGTCGGGAGACCCAGTACTTC.

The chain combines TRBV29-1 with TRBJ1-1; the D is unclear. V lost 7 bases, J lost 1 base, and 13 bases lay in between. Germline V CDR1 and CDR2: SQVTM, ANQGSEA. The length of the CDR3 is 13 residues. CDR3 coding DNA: TGCAGCGCTCGAACACTAAGGAACACTGAAGCTTTCTTT. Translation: CSARTLRNTEAFF.

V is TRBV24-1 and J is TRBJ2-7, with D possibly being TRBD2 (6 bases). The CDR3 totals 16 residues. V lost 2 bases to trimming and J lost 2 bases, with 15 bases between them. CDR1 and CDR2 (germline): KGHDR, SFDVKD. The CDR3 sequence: CATSDWEAPGAYEQYF. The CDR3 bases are TGTGCCACCAGTGATTGGGAGGCTCCGGGGGCCTACGAGCAGTACTTC.

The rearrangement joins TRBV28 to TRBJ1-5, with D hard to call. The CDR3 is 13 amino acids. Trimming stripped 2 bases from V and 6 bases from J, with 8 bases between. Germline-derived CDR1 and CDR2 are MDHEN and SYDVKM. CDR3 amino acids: CASSLTTSQPQHF. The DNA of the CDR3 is TGTGCCAGCAGTTTAACTACGAGTCAGCCCCAGCATTTT.

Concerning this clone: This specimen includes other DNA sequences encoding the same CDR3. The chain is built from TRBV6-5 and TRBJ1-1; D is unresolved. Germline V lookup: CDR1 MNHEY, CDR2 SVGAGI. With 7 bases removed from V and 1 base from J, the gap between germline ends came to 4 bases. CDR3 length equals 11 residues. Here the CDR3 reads CASTRNTEAFF. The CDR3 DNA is TGTGCCAGCACGAGGAACACTGAAGCTTTCTTT.